Listed below are T cell receptor beta chains from one sample, sequenced in a study of T cell repertoires in cytomegalovirus infection. What these receptors recognize is not known. TCRdb independently ran MiXCR on the reads; one entry per CDR3 protein. The table has approximately 990,000 distinct CDR3 sequences, around 29% seen once; the top ten hold about 14%. Here the sequenced sample was cultured CD8+ T cells from PBMCs, taken from culture after CMV antigen stimulation. These receptors all come from a human donor in good health (CMV status not recorded). Some clones in this sample may be carry-over from other donors' samples. The CDR3 runs from the conserved cysteine through the conserved F or W. The order of the fields is D gene, J gene, clone size, V gene, CDR3 protein, CDR3 DNA. The D gene is left open where the match is weak. Size is stated for part of the rows, as once, few or many counts, or as a class when the clone is expanded.

.	TRBJ1-1	few	TRBV10-3	CATSSSGMNTEAFF	TGTGCCACTTCGAGTTCGGGGATGAACACTGAAGCTTTCTTT
.	TRBJ1-1	few	TRBV28	CASSFVIRGLNTEAFF	TGTGCCAGCAGTTTCGTAATCCGGGGCTTGAACACTGAAGCTTTCTTT
TRBD2	TRBJ2-1	.	TRBV27	CASSLYSLAGGPGNEQFF	TGTGCCAGCAGCTTATACTCCTTAGCGGGGGGGCCGGGCAATGAGCAGTTCTTC
.	TRBJ2-1	few	TRBV20-1	CSAYQRTDNEQFF	TGCAGTGCTTACCAACGGACCGACAATGAGCAGTTCTTC
.	TRBJ1-5	few	TRBV6-5	CASSNSFYSNQPQHF	TGTGCCAGCAGTAATTCATTCTATAGCAATCAGCCCCAGCATTTT
.	TRBJ1-5	.	TRBV2	CASSVPQGNNQPQHF	TGTGCCAGCAGTGTACCACAGGGCAACAATCAGCCCCAGCATTTT
.	TRBJ2-5	.	TRBV4-3	CADEGGRDSEETQYF	TGCGCCGACGAGGGGGGGCGTGATTCCGAAGAGACCCAGTACTTC
.	TRBJ1-2	many	TRBV4-1	CASSQDRANYGYTF	TGCGCCAGCAGCCAAGATCGGGCTAACTATGGCTACACCTTC
TRBD1	TRBJ2-2	.	TRBV12-5	CASGLTGGFPGELFF	TGTGCTAGTGGCTTGACAGGGGGCTTTCCCGGGGAGCTGTTTTTT
TRBD1	TRBJ2-1	.	TRBV7-9	CASSLKGGGEQFF	TGTGCCAGCAGCTTAAAAGGGGGCGGTGAGCAGTTCTTC
TRBD2	TRBJ2-1	few	TRBV7-3	CASSPTSGGAWNEQFF	TGTGCCAGCAGCCCTACTAGCGGGGGGGCCTGGAATGAGCAGTTCTTC
TRBD1	TRBJ1-1	.	TRBV7-6	CVSSRTGEEAFF	TGTGTCAGCAGCAGGACAGGGGAAGAAGCTTTCTTT
.	TRBJ2-5	.	TRBV12-3/TRBV12-4	CASSPLRIQETQYF	TGTGCCAGCAGCCCTCTACGAATCCAAGAGACCCAGTACTTC
.	TRBJ1-1	few	TRBV12-3/TRBV12-4	CASNLGGVNTEAFF	TGTGCCAGCAACCTTGGGGGGGTGAACACTGAAGCTTTCTTT
.	TRBJ1-1	.	TRBV6-5	CASYYQEGRTEAFF	TGTGCCAGCTATTACCAAGAGGGACGTACTGAAGCTTTCTTT
.	TRBJ2-1	.	TRBV6-2/TRBV6-3	CASGLSLYNEQFF	TGTGCCAGCGGTTTGTCCCTTTACAATGAGCAGTTCTTC
TRBD2	TRBJ2-3	.	TRBV10-3	CAISALGAGGHTQYF	TGTGCCATCAGTGCCCTGGGAGCGGGGGGACATACGCAGTATTTT
.	TRBJ2-1	.	TRBV24-1	CATLGGPYNEQFF	TGTGCCACTTTAGGAGGGCCATACAATGAGCAGTTCTTC